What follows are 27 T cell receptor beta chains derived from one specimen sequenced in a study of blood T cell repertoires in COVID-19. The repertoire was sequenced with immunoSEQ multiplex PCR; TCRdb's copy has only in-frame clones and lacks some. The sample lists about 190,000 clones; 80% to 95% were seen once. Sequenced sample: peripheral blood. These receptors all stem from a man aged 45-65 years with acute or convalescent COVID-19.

The chain's CDR3 is CASTSGDREQFF. The CDR3 bases are TGTGCCAGCACTAGCGGGGACCGTGAGCAGTTCTTC. The rearrangement joins TRBV19 to TRBJ2-1, with 10 bases aligning to TRBD2. There are 12 residues in the CDR3. Germline assignment: CDR1 LNHDA and CDR2 SQIVND (reference sequence). Trimming took 9 bases from V and 9 from J; bases not matched to a gene: 5.

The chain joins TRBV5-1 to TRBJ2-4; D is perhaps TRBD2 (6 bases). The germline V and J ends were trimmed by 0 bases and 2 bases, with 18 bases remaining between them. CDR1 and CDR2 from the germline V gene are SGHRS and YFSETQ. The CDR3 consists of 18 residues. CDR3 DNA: TGCGCCAGCAGCTTGGAAGTTGGCAGCCGGGGGTCCAAAAACATTCAGTACTTC. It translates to CASSLEVGSRGSKNIQYF.

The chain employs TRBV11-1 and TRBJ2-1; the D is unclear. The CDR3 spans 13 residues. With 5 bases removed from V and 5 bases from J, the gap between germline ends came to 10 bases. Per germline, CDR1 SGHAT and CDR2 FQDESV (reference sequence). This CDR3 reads CASSARRDNEQFF. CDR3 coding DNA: TGTGCCAGCAGCGCCCGGAGAGACAATGAGCAGTTCTTC.

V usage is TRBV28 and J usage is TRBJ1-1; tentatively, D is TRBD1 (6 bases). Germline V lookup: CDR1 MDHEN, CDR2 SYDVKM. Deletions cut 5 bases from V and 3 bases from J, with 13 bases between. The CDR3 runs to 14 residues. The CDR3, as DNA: TGTGCCAGCAGTCTTGGACAGTCGTACACTGAAGCTTTCTTT. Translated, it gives CASSLGQSYTEAFF. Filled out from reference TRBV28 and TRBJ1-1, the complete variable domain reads DVKVTQSSRYLVKRTGEKVFLECVQDMDHENMFWYRQDPGLGLRLIYFSYDVKMKEKGDIPEGYSVSREKKERFSLILESASTNQTSMYLCASSLGQSYTEAFFGQGTRLTVV.

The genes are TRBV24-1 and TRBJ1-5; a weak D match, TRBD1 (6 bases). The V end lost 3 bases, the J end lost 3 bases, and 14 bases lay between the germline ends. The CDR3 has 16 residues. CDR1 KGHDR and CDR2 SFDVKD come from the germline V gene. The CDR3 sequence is CATSDTQGGINQPQHF. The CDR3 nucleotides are TGTGCCACCAGTGATACACAGGGAGGGATCAATCAGCCCCAGCATTTT.

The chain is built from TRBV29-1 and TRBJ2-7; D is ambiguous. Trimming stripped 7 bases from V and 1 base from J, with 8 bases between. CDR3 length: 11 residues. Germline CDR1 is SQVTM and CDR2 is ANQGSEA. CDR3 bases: TGCAGCGCGACGGAGTCCTACGAGCAGTACTTC. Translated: CSATESYEQYF.

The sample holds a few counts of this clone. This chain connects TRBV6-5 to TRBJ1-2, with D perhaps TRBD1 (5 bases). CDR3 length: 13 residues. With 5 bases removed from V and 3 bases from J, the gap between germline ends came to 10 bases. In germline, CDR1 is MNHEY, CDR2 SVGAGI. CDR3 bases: TGTGCCAGCAGTCCCGACAGCGACTATGGCTACACCTTC. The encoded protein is CASSPDSDYGYTF.

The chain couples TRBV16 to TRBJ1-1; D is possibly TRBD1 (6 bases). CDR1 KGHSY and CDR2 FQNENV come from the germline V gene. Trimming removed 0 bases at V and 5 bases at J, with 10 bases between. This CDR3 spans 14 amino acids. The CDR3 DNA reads TGTGCCAGCAGCCAATCGACAGGCTTAACTGAAGCTTTCTTT. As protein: CASSQSTGLTEAFF.

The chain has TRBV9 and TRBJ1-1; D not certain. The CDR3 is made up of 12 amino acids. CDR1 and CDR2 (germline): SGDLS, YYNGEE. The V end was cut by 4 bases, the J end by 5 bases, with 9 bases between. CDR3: CASSPRGTEAFF. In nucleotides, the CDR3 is TGTGCCAGCAGCCCTCGGGGTACTGAAGCTTTCTTT.

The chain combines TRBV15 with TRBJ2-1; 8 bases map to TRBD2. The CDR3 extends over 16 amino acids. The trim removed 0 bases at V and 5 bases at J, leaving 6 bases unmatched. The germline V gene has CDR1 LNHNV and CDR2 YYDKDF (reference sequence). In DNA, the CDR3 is TGTGCCACCAGCAGAGATTTAGCGGGGCGCCACAATGAGCAGTTCTTC. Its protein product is CATSRDLAGRHNEQFF.

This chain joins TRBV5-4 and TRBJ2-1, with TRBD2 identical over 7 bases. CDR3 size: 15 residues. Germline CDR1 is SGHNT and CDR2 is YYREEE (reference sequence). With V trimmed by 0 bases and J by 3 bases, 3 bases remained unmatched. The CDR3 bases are TGTGCCAGCAGCTTGGGATCTAGCGGCTACAATGAGCAGTTCTTC. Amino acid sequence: CASSLGSSGYNEQFF.

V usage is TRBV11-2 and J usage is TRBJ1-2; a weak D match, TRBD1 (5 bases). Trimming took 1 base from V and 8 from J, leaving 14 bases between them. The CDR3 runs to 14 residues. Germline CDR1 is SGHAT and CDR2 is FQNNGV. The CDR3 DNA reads TGTGCCAGCAGCTTAGTGGGGCCAGTGCACGGCTACACCTTC. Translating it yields CASSLVGPVHGYTF.

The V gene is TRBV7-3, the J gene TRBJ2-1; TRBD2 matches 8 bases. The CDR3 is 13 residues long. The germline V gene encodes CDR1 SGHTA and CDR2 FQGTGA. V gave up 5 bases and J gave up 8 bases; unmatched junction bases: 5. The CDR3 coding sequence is TGTGCCAGCAGCCCCGGGGGGGGTGATGAGCAGTTCTTC. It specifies CASSPGGGDEQFF.

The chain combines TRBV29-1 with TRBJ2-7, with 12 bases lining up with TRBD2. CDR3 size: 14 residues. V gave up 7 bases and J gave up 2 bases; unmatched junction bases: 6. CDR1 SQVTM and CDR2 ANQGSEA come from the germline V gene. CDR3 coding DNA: TGCAGCGAACCACTAGCGGGAGGTCCCTACGAGCAGTACTTC. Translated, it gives CSEPLAGGPYEQYF.

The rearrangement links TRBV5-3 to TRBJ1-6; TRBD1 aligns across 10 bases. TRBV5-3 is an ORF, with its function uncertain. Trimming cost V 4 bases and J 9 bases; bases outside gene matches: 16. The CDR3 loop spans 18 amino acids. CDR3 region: CARSLTQEKTGGSSPLHF. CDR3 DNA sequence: TGTGCCAGAAGCCTAACTCAGGAGAAGACAGGGGGCAGTTCACCCCTCCACTTT.

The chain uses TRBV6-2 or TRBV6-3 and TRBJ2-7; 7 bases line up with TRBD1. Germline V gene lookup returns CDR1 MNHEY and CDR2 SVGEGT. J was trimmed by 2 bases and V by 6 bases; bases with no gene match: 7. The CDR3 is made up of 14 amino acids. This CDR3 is CASSPRGGAYEQYV. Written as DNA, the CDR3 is TGTGCCAGCAGCCCCCGAGGGGGCGCCTACGAGCAGTACGTC.

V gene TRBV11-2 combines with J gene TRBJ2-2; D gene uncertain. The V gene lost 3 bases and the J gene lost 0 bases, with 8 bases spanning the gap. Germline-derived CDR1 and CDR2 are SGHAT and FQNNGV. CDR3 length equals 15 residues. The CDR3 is CASSFPVANTGELFF. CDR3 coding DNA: TGTGCCAGCAGCTTTCCAGTCGCGAACACCGGGGAGCTGTTTTTT.

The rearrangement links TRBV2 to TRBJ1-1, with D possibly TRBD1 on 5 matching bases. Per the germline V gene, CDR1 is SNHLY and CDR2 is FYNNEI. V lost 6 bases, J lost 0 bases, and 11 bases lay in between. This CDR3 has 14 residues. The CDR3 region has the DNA TGTGCCAGCAGACAAGAGACAGTGAACACTGAAGCTTTCTTT. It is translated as CASRQETVNTEAFF.

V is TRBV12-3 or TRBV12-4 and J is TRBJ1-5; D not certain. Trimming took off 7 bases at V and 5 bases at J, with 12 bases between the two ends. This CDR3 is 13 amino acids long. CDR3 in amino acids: CASTGQADQPQHF. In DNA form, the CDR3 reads TGTGCCAGCACCGGCCAAGCGGATCAGCCCCAGCATTTT.

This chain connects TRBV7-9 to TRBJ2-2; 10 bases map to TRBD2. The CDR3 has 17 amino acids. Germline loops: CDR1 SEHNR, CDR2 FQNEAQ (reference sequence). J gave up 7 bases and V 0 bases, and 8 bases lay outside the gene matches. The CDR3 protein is CASSLAYSGGANGELFF. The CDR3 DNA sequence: TGTGCCAGCAGCTTAGCTTACAGCGGGGGGGCGAACGGGGAGCTGTTTTTT. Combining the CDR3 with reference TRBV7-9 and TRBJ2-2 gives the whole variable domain DTGVSQNPRHKITKRGQNVTFRCDPISEHNRLYWYRQTLGQGPEFLTYFQNEAQLEKSRLLSDRFSAERPKGSFSTLEIQRTEQGDSAMYLCASSLAYSGGANGELFFGEGSRLTVL.

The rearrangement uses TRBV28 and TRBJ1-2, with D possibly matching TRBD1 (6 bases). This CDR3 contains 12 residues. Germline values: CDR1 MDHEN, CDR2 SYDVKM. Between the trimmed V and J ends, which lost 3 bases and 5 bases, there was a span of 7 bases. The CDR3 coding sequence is TGTGCCAGCAGTTTCCAGGGGTATGGCTACACCTTC. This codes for CASSFQGYGYTF.

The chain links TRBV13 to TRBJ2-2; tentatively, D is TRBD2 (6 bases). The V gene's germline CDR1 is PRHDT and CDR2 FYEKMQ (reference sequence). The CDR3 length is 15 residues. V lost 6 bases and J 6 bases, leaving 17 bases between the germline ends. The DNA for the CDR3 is TGTGCCAGCAGATATCGGGGGTACCGAGCCGGGGAGCTGTTTTTT. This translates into CASRYRGYRAGELFF.

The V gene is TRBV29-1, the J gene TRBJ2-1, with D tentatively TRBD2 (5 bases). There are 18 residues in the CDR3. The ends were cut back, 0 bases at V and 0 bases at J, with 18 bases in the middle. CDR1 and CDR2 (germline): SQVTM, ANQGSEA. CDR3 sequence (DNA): TGCAGCGTTGAAGAGCAAGGAGGAGCGTCAAACTCCTACAATGAGCAGTTCTTC. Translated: CSVEEQGGASNSYNEQFF.

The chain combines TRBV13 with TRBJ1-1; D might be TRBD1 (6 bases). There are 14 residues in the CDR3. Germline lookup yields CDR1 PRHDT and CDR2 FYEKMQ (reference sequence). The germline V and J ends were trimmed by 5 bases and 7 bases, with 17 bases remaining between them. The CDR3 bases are TGTGCCAGCAGCCCGCAGGACTGGGGACATGAAGCTTTCTTT. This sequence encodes CASSPQDWGHEAFF.

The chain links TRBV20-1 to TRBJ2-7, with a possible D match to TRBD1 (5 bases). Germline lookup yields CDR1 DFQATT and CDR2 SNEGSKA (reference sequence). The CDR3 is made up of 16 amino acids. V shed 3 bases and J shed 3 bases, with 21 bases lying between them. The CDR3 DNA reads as TGCAGTGCTAGTTCTCTAACAGGCTCCACCTACTACGAGCAGTACTTC. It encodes CSASSLTGSTYYEQYF.

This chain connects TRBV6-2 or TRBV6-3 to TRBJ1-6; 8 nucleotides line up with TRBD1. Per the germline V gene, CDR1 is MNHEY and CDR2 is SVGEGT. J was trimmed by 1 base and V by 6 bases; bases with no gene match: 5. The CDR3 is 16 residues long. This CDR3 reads CASSGQGGSYNSPLHF. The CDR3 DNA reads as TGTGCCAGCAGCGGACAGGGAGGTTCCTATAATTCACCCCTCCACTTT.

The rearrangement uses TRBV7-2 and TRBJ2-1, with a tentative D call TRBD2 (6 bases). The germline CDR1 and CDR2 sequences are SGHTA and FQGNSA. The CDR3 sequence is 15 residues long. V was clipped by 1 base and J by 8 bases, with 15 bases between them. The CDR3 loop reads CASSLGGLEVDEQFF. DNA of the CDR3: TGTGCCAGCAGCTTAGGGGGACTCGAAGTGGATGAGCAGTTCTTC. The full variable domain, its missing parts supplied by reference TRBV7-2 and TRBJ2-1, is GAGVSQSPSNKVTEKGKDVELRCDPISGHTALYWYRQSLGQGLEFLIYFQGNSAPDKSGLPSDRFSAERTGGSVSTLTIQRTQQEDSAVYLCASSLGGLEVDEQFFGPGTRLTVL.